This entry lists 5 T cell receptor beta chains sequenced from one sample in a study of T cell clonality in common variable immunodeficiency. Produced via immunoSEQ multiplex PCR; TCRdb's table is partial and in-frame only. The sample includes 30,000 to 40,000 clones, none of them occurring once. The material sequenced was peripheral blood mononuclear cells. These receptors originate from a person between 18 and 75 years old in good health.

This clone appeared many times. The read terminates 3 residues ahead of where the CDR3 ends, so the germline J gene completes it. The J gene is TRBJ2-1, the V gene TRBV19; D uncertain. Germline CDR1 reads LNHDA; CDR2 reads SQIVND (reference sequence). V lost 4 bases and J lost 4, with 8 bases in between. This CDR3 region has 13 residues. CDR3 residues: CASSNLGYNEQFF. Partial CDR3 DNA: TGTGCCAGTAGTAACCTCGGGTACAATGAG.

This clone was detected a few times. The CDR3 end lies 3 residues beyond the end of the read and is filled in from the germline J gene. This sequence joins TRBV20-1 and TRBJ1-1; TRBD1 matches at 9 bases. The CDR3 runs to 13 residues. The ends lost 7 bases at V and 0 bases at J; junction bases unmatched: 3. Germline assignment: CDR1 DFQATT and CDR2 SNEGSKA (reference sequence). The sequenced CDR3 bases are TGCAGTGTCTGGACAGGGGTGAACACTGAA. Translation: CSVWTGVNTE. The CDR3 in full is CSVWTGVNTEAFF.

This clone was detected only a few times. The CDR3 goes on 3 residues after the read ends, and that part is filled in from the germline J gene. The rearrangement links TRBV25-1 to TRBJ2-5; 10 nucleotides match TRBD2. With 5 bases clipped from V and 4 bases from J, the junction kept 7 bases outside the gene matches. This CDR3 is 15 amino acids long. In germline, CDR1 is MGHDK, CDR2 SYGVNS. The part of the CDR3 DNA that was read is TGTGCCAGCAGTCCTCCAGCGGGAGGGAGAGAGACC. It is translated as CASSPPAGGRET. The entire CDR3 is CASSPPAGGRETQYF.

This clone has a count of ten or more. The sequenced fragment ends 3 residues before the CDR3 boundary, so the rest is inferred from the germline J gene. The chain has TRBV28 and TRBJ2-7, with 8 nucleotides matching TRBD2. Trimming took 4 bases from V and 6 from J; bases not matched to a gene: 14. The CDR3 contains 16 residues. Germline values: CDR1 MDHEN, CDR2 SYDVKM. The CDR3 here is CASSYGLAPGKVEQYF. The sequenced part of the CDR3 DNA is TGTGCCAGCAGTTATGGACTAGCCCCCGGTAAGGTCGAG.

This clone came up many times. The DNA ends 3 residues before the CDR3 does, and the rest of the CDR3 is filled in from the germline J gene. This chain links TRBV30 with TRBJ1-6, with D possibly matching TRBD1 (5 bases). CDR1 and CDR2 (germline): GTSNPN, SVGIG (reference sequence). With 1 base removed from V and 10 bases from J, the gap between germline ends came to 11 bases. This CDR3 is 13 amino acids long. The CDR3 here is CAWSGGSGSPLHF. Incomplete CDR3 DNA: TGTGCCTGGAGTGGGGGCTCTGGATCACCC.